This TCR beta chain derives from a study of beta chain features in type 1 diabetes. Study conclusions and caveats: Shortening that was moderate but significant affected the TCRB CDR3s of Type 1 diabetes patients in all four CD4+ subsets. Naive, central memory and regulatory TCRB repertoires appeared more similar among patients than healthy donors.

CD45RO/CCR7/CD25/CD127/CD95/CD27 staining was used to isolate CD4+ naive, central memory, regulatory and stem cell-like memory cells by sorting. Each of the sorted populations had a purity greater than 95%. Sequencing targeted expressed TCRB transcripts, as all isolated RNA had been reverse transcribed. Sequencing used immunoSEQ multiplex PCR; TCRdb keeps in-frame clones, though not all of them. The table has over 25,000 clones, less than 70% seen once. Notes on this clone: Its matching antigen is unknown.

This CDR3 comprises 12 residues. Looked up from germline, CDR1 is ENHRY and CDR2 is SYGVKD. V lost 8 bases and J lost 6, with 11 bases in between. The sequence derives from a woman younger than 30 with type 1 diabetes. V usage is TRBV10-3 and J usage is TRBJ2-1, with D tentatively TRBD1 (6 bases). The specimen sequenced was Tregs from blood. The CDR3 region has the DNA TGTGCCATCCGAGGACAGCCCAATGAGCAGTTCTTC. As protein: CAIRGQPNEQFF.